This T cell receptor (beta chain) stems from a study of CD8 T cells in ankylosing spondylitis. Notes on the study in general: Enrichment of disease-linked clones was reportedly significant in matched ankylosing spondylitis synovial fluid. A motif of roughly eight highly homologous TCR beta variants was seen as apparently characteristic of ankylosing spondylitis blood.

Concerning this clonotype: The target antigen is unknown.

Generation of TCR beta libraries employed quantitative 5'-RACE incorporating molecular barcodes. TCRdb analysed the 5' RACE reads with MiXCR anew, one entry per CDR3 protein. The top ten hold approximately 16% of the sample, which has over 150,000 distinct CDR3 sequences, 13% seen once. Material for sequencing was blood, either unsorted or a sorted T cell fraction (not recorded which). The source is a male donor with ankylosing spondylitis or in good health (not recorded which).

The CDR3 DNA follows: TGCGCCAGTACTCCCCAAGGGGGTGGCGCTGAAGCTTTCTTT. Protein sequence: CASTPQGGGAEAFF. V usage is TRBV5-1 and J usage is TRBJ1-1, with D perhaps matching TRBD1 (6 bases). The CDR3 is 14 amino acids. V lost 8 bases, J lost 6 bases, and 20 bases lay in between. The germline V gene encodes CDR1 SGHRS and CDR2 YFSETQ.